Presented here are 24 T cell receptor beta chains from one specimen sequenced in a study of blood T cell repertoires in COVID-19. Produced via immunoSEQ multiplex PCR; TCRdb's table is partial and in-frame only. The sample has roughly 150,000 clones; about 90% are singletons. Material: peripheral blood. The receptors originated from a man aged 80 or over with acute or convalescent COVID-19.

The J gene is TRBJ2-2, the V gene TRBV28, with 7 nucleotides matching TRBD2. V was pared by 8 bases and J by 1 base, with 13 bases of the junction left unmatched. This CDR3 contains 17 residues. Germline-derived CDR1 and CDR2 are MDHEN and SYDVKM. The CDR3 is CASLKRGSGKNTGELFF. CDR3 coding DNA: TGTGCCAGCCTTAAGAGAGGGAGCGGGAAGAACACCGGGGAGCTGTTTTTT.

Comments on this clone: Other DNA sequences in the sample encode the same CDR3. The rearrangement uses TRBV10-1 and TRBJ2-1, with TRBD1 matching over 7 bases. The V and J ends lost 6 bases and 8 bases, in that order; junction bases with no gene match: 4. Germline V gene data show CDR1 as WNHNN and CDR2 as SYGVQD (reference sequence). This CDR3 region has 12 residues. The CDR3 coding sequence is TGCGCCAGCAGCGCGACAGGGTATGAGCAGTTCTTC. It specifies CASSATGYEQFF.

The chain uses TRBV4-1 and TRBJ2-1, with 12 bases identical to TRBD2. Germline CDR1 is MGHRA and CDR2 is YSYEKL. This CDR3 is built from 17 residues. V lost 0 bases, J lost 8 bases, and 8 bases stayed unmatched. The CDR3 bases are TGCGCCAGCAGCCAAGAGGCGGCTAGCGGGAGGGCGGATGAGCAGTTCTTC. Translating gives CASSQEAASGRADEQFF.

Note on this clone: Its ends do not fully match the called genes, so a read error is possible. The chain is built from TRBV27 and TRBJ1-1; 7 bases agree with TRBD1. The CDR3 is 13 amino acids. Germline V gene sequence: CDR1 MNHEY, CDR2 SMNVEV (reference sequence). CDR3 in amino acids: CASSISPGQEAFF. In nucleotides, the CDR3 is TGTGCCAGCAGTATATCGCCGGGACAGGAAGCTTTCTTT.

The V and J genes are TRBV7-9 and TRBJ1-1; a possible D gene is TRBD1 (5 bases). The germline V gene has CDR1 SEHNR and CDR2 FQNEAQ (reference sequence). The CDR3 has 15 amino acids. Trimming took off 4 bases at V and 4 bases at J, with 16 bases between the two ends. The CDR3 bases are TGTGCCAGCAGCTCCCTGGGGGAGGATTCCACTGAAGCTTTCTTT. This codes for CASSSLGEDSTEAFF.

This chain uses TRBV5-1 with TRBJ2-6; D perhaps matches TRBD1 (5 bases). V shed 0 bases and J shed 2 bases, with 6 bases lying between them. The germline gives CDR1 SGHRS, CDR2 YFSETQ. This CDR3 is 15 amino acids long. The chain's CDR3 is CASSLGTTGANVLTF. The CDR3 DNA is TGCGCCAGCAGCTTGGGGACAACTGGGGCCAACGTCCTGACTTTC.

As for this clone: Other DNA sequences of this sample code for an identical CDR3. The CDR3 DNA is TGTGCCAGCAGTGAACAGGGAACTGGGGCCAACGTCCTGACTTTC. This codes for CASSEQGTGANVLTF. J is TRBJ2-6 and V is TRBV6-1, with D tentatively TRBD1 (5 bases). Trimming shortened V by 2 bases and J by 2 bases, and 7 bases separated the two germline ends. The CDR3 extends over 15 amino acids. The V gene's germline CDR1 is MNHNS and CDR2 SASEGT.

This clone is a singleton in its sample. This chain links TRBV15 with TRBJ1-3, with D possibly matching TRBD1 (6 bases). The CDR3 loop spans 16 amino acids. Germline V lookup: CDR1 LNHNV, CDR2 YYDKDF (reference sequence). V lost 2 bases to trimming and J lost 4 bases, with 15 bases between them. This chain's CDR3 is CATSRSTGWMGNTIYF. In nucleotides, the CDR3 is TGTGCCACCAGCAGATCCACAGGGTGGATGGGAAACACCATATATTTT.

The rearrangement links TRBV7-9 to TRBJ2-6, with 10 nucleotides matching TRBD1. The CDR3 length is 19 residues. V was pared by 5 bases and J by 1 base, with 11 bases of the junction left unmatched. Germline V gives CDR1 SEHNR, CDR2 FQNEAQ (reference sequence). Written as DNA, the CDR3 is TGTGCCAGCAGCACGCGGGGACAGGGGTTTTCTTCTGGGGCCAACGTCCTGACTTTC. As protein: CASSTRGQGFSSGANVLTF.

In regard to this clone: Just one base apart from a much larger clone, this may be a read error. J is TRBJ1-5 and V is TRBV2; D might be TRBD1 (6 bases). Trimming stripped 7 bases from V and 6 bases from J, with 16 bases between. Germline-derived CDR1 and CDR2 are SNHLY and FYNNEI. The CDR3 totals 14 residues. The DNA for the CDR3 is TGTGCCAGCAAAACCGAACAGGGAAGTCAGCCCCAGCATTTT. It encodes CASKTEQGSQPQHF.

CDR3 DNA: TGCAGCGTTGATATCCTCCCCCGTAACTCTGGGGCCAACGTCCTGACTTTC. Its translation is CSVDILPRNSGANVLTF. J is TRBJ2-6 and V is TRBV29-1; D is unresolved. Trimming pared 3 bases from V and 0 bases from J, leaving 15 bases between. CDR3 length equals 17 residues. Per germline, CDR1 SQVTM and CDR2 ANQGSEA. The whole variable domain, remainder taken from reference TRBV29-1 and TRBJ2-6, is SAVISQKPSRDICQRGTSLTIQCQVDSQVTMMFWYRQQPGQSLTLIATANQGSEATYESGFVIDKFPISRPNLTFSTLTVSNMSPEDSSIYLCSVDILPRNSGANVLTFGAGSRLTVL.

CDR3 residues: CASSLAGESSYNEQFF. CDR3 bases: TGTGCCAGCAGCTTAGCGGGGGAAAGCTCCTACAATGAGCAGTTCTTC. The chain has TRBV7-3 and TRBJ2-1, with 7 bases lining up with TRBD2. CDR3 length equals 16 residues. Trimming at V came to 2 bases and at J to 0 bases, leaving 4 bases not matched to a gene. Per germline, CDR1 SGHTA and CDR2 FQGTGA. Full variable domain (outside the CDR3, taken from reference TRBV7-3 and TRBJ2-1): GAGVSQTPSNKVTEKGKYVELRCDPISGHTALYWYRQSLGQGPEFLIYFQGTGAADDSGLPNDRFFAVRPEGSVSTLKIQRTERGDSAVYLCASSLAGESSYNEQFFGPGTRLTVL.

This chain uses TRBV19 with TRBJ1-2, with 9 bases fitting TRBD1. CDR1 is LNHDA and CDR2 is SQIVND in the germline V gene (reference sequence). Unmatched junction bases numbered 7, after V lost 6 bases and J lost 2 bases. The CDR3 spans 15 residues. DNA of the CDR3: TGTGCCAGTAGCCAGGACAGGGGTGGCAACTATGGCTACACCTTC. This sequence encodes CASSQDRGGNYGYTF.

The rearrangement uses TRBV7-9 and TRBJ1-6, with D perhaps matching TRBD1 (6 bases). The CDR3 totals 15 residues. Germline CDR1 and CDR2: SEHNR and FQNEAQ (reference sequence). The V and J ends lost 6 bases and 7 bases respectively, with 16 bases between them. The CDR3 region is CASSYAGAPNSPLHF. The CDR3, as DNA: TGTGCCAGCAGTTACGCAGGGGCCCCCAATTCACCCCTCCACTTT.

This sequence joins TRBV6-5 and TRBJ2-3; 12 nucleotides line up with TRBD2. Looked up from germline, CDR1 is MNHEY and CDR2 is SVGAGI. V was pared by 6 bases and J by 6 bases, with 4 bases of the junction left unmatched. The CDR3 runs to 14 residues. In nucleotides, the CDR3 is TGTGCCAGCAGCCTAGCGGGGGGGAGGGATACGCAGTATTTT. It is translated as CASSLAGGRDTQYF.

To note about this clone: This same CDR3 is encoded by further DNA sequences in the sample. This rearrangement joins TRBV19 to TRBJ1-5; TRBD1 aligns across 10 bases. CDR3 length equals 13 residues. The J segment lost 4 bases and the V segment lost 6 bases, leaving 0 bases of the junction unmatched. CDR1 is LNHDA and CDR2 is SQIVND in the germline V gene (reference sequence). The CDR3 nucleotides read TGTGCCAGTAGGGGACAGGGGAATCAGCCCCAGCATTTT. Residues: CASRGQGNQPQHF.

The rearrangement uses TRBV7-6 and TRBJ2-3, with D possibly being TRBD2 (7 bases). Trimming pared 3 bases from V and 0 bases from J, leaving 19 bases between. The germline CDR1 and CDR2 sequences are SGHVS and FNYEAQ. This CDR3 spans 18 amino acids. CDR3 sequence (DNA): TGTGCCAGCAGCTTTCTTGGCGGGGGACAAGGGAGCACAGATACGCAGTATTTT. This translates into CASSFLGGGQGSTDTQYF.

The chain uses TRBV12-3 or TRBV12-4 and TRBJ2-7, with D uncertain. V lost 5 bases to trimming and J lost 3 bases, with 11 bases between them. This CDR3 contains 13 residues. CDR3 nucleotides: TGTGCCAGCAGTGATAAGCCGGGCTACGAGCAGTACTTC. It codes for CASSDKPGYEQYF.

This clone was seen just once. The chain joins TRBV4-2 to TRBJ1-4, with D uncertain. Trimming stripped 4 bases from V and 0 bases from J, with 9 bases between. This CDR3 comprises 15 residues. Germline CDR1 is LGHNA and CDR2 is YNFKEQ. The CDR3 loop is CASSPGGPTNEKLFF. In DNA, the CDR3 is TGTGCCAGCAGCCCAGGAGGTCCAACTAATGAAAAACTGTTTTTT.

This clone was seen at least ten times. The genes are TRBV19 and TRBJ1-2, with 7 positions matching TRBD1. Germline trimming cut 5 bases from V and 4 bases from J; bases unmatched to any gene: 13. Germline loops: CDR1 LNHDA, CDR2 SQIVND (reference sequence). The CDR3 spans 16 residues. This CDR3 is CASSGRVSWDSYGYTF. In DNA form, the CDR3 reads TGTGCCAGTAGTGGTCGGGTCTCGTGGGACAGCTATGGCTACACCTTC.

This clone was detected once. The genes are TRBV28 and TRBJ1-6, with 8 bases matching TRBD1. After removal of 5 bases from V and 15 bases from J, the junction contained 6 bases not matched to a gene. Germline loops: CDR1 MDHEN, CDR2 SYDVKM. The CDR3 has 12 amino acids. This CDR3 reads CASSTRTGHLHF. For the CDR3, the DNA is TGTGCCAGCAGTACAAGGACAGGGCACCTCCACTTT.

A note on this clone: The germline gene is not matched at one end of the junction; a read error may be the cause. The CDR3 here is CASSLDPRGYIEQFF. In DNA form, the CDR3 reads TGTGCCAGCAGCTTAGATCCGAGGGGGTACATTGAGCAGTTCTTC. The rearrangement joins TRBV11-1 to TRBJ2-1; D may be TRBD1 (6 bases). Germline CDR1 SGHAT, CDR2 FQDESV (reference sequence). CDR3 length equals 15 residues.

V usage is TRBV2 and J usage is TRBJ1-2; TRBD1 agrees at 8 bases. Germline CDR1 and CDR2: SNHLY and FYNNEI. V gave up 4 bases and J gave up 4 bases; unmatched junction bases: 8. The CDR3 is made up of 15 amino acids. DNA for the CDR3: TGTGCCAGCAGTGCACAAGGACAGGGTGGCTATGGCTACACCTTC. Amino acid sequence: CASSAQGQGGYGYTF.

The rearrangement joins TRBV24-1 to TRBJ1-6, with no clear D. Trimming pared 5 bases from V and 6 bases from J, leaving 7 bases between. CDR1 is KGHDR and CDR2 is SFDVKD in the germline V gene. The length of the CDR3 is 13 residues. As DNA, the CDR3 is TGTGCCACCAGTGGGGCAGCTAATTCACCCCTCCACTTT. Translating it yields CATSGAANSPLHF.